The 13 T cell receptor beta chains given below trace back to one sample, sequenced in a study of CD8+ T cells in alopecia areata. The sample's treatment: oral pan-JAK inhibitor, 5-10 mg twice daily. After isolation, RNA underwent reverse transcription to generate cDNA as the sequencing template. Sequencing used immunoSEQ multiplex PCR; TCRdb keeps in-frame clones, though not all of them. This sample has more than 150,000 clones, with 51% found just once. The sequencing here drew on CD8+ T cells sorted from blood, taken at week 52, from a patient treated with tofacitinib. The receptors derive from a human donor with alopecia areata.

The chain employs TRBV4-1 and TRBJ1-5, with 8 bases lining up with TRBD1. CDR1 MGHRA and CDR2 YSYEKL come from the germline V gene. The CDR3 consists of 16 residues. Unmatched junction bases numbered 9, after V lost 4 bases and J lost 4 bases. CDR3 sequence reads: CASSPRQGWSNQPQHF. CDR3 sequence (DNA): TGCGCCAGCAGCCCACGACAGGGGTGGTCTAATCAGCCCCAGCATTTT.

The rearrangement links TRBV7-9 to TRBJ2-3; TRBD2 matches at 14 bases. V was pared by 5 bases and J by 0 bases, with 4 bases of the junction left unmatched. Looked up from germline, CDR1 is SEHNR and CDR2 is FQNEAQ (reference sequence). The CDR3 contains 17 residues. CDR3 sequence: CASSPGLAGGSTDTQYF. The CDR3 DNA follows: TGTGCCAGCAGCCCAGGACTAGCGGGGGGAAGCACAGATACGCAGTATTTT.

The genes are TRBV10-3 and TRBJ2-7, with 7 bases that match TRBD1. The V gene end was trimmed by 7 bases and the J gene end by 2 bases; junction bases not matched to a gene: 5. The CDR3 is made up of 13 amino acids. Germline V gene data show CDR1 as ENHRY and CDR2 as SYGVKD. CDR3 region: CAITGTATYEQYF. For the CDR3, the DNA is TGTGCCATCACCGGGACAGCCACCTACGAGCAGTACTTC.

This clone was detected a few times. The chain is built from TRBV7-9 and TRBJ1-5; unclear D gene. The CDR3 runs to 17 residues. CDR1 is SEHNR, CDR2 FQNEAQ, per germline (reference sequence). Trimming stripped 1 base from V and 1 base from J, with 14 bases between. CDR3 nucleotide sequence: TGTGCCAGCAGCTTAGTTTTGCCGTTTCAGAGCAATCAGCCCCAGCATTTT. Translation gives CASSLVLPFQSNQPQHF.

In DNA, the CDR3 is TGTGCCAGCAGCTTGACGCGAGGGGCCCTAGGGAATCAGCCCCAGCATTTT. Amino acid sequence: CASSLTRGALGNQPQHF. The J gene is TRBJ1-5, the V gene TRBV5-6, with D perhaps TRBD1 (5 bases). Looked up from germline, CDR1 is SGHDT and CDR2 is YYEEEE. Deletions cut 1 base from V and 4 bases from J, with 18 bases between. The CDR3 totals 17 residues.

As DNA, the CDR3 is TGTGCCAGCAGCAGCAGTGGGGACACCGGGGAGCTGTTTTTT. This encodes CASSSSGDTGELFF. V is TRBV6-5 and J is TRBJ2-2; D is unclear. Germline-derived CDR1 and CDR2 are MNHEY and SVGAGI. The CDR3 has 14 residues. Deletions cut 6 bases from V and 3 bases from J, with 11 bases between.

V usage is TRBV15 and J usage is TRBJ2-2; tentatively, D is TRBD1 or TRBD2 (5 bases each). This CDR3 has 16 amino acids. Germline CDR1 LNHNV, CDR2 YYDKDF (reference sequence). V was pared by 0 bases and J by 5 bases, with 13 bases between. The CDR3 coding sequence is TGTGCCACCAGCAGAGATCGTGGGGGAAAAACCGGGGAGCTGTTTTTT. Amino acids: CATSRDRGGKTGELFF.

The sample holds one count of this clone. The chain links TRBV27 to TRBJ2-1; D remains unclear. Per the germline V gene, CDR1 is MNHEY and CDR2 is SMNVEV (reference sequence). Deletions cut 3 bases from V and 5 bases from J, with 17 bases between. The CDR3 totals 16 residues. In DNA, the CDR3 is TGTGCCAGCAGTTTCGACCCTTTCGGAGAGCACAATGAGCAGTTCTTC. It is translated as CASSFDPFGEHNEQFF.

The CDR3 loop reads CASSVDGRGPNTEAFF. DNA of the CDR3: TGTGCCAGCAGCGTAGACGGACGGGGACCAAACACTGAAGCTTTCTTT. The chain joins TRBV9 to TRBJ1-1; weak D call: TRBD1 (5 bases). This CDR3 is built from 16 residues. Deletions cut 0 bases from V and 2 bases from J, with 14 bases between. Germline V gene sequence: CDR1 SGDLS, CDR2 YYNGEE.

The J gene is TRBJ1-2, the V gene TRBV10-2; D gene unclear. This CDR3 spans 12 amino acids. The germline V gene has CDR1 WSHSY and CDR2 SAAADI. The V gene lost 6 bases and the J gene lost 3 bases, with 8 bases spanning the gap. The CDR3 bases are TGCGCCAGCAGCCCCCGGGACTATGGCTACACCTTC. It encodes CASSPRDYGYTF.

The CDR3 protein is CASSQDRTTQYF. The CDR3 DNA is TGCGCCAGCAGCCAAGACAGGACGACCCAGTACTTC. The chain employs TRBV4-3 and TRBJ2-5, with D unresolved. V lost 0 bases to trimming and J lost 7 bases, with 6 bases between them. The germline gives CDR1 LGHNA, CDR2 YSLEER. The CDR3 spans 12 residues.

The CDR3 loop reads CARKGQGSSYEQYF. CDR3 coding DNA: TGTGCCAGAAAGGGACAGGGAAGCTCCTACGAGCAGTACTTC. V and J are TRBV2 and TRBJ2-7; 9 bases agree with TRBD1. This CDR3 contains 14 residues. The trim removed 9 bases at V and 0 bases at J, leaving 6 bases unmatched. CDR1 is SNHLY, CDR2 FYNNEI, per germline.

This rearrangement joins TRBV7-9 to TRBJ2-5; a weak D match, TRBD1 (6 bases). V lost 7 bases to trimming and J lost 3 bases, with 18 bases between them. The CDR3 spans 15 residues. Per the germline V gene, CDR1 is SEHNR and CDR2 is FQNEAQ (reference sequence). CDR3 sequence (DNA): TGTGCCAGCACCTTCCTTGGGGGCCTCGAAGAGACCCAGTACTTC. Its protein product is CASTFLGGLEETQYF.